The sequence of this T cell receptor beta chain was determined in a study of T cell responses to AZD1222 COVID-19 vaccine. Whole-study results and caveats: Females made up more of the donors, who were largely white British, and clonal diversity may have come out too low.

This clone occurred once. The target antigen is unknown. Clones were read by immunoSEQ multiplex PCR, and TCRdb kept only the in-frame ones, dropping some. The sample lists about 150,000 clones, roughly nine tenths occurring once. This TCR was sampled from an adult in good health. The starting material was peripheral blood, obtained on day 0 of AZD1222 vaccination.

This CDR3 reads CAWSGGGGRGYTF. The CDR3 DNA reads TGTGCCTGGAGCGGCGGGGGCGGTCGTGGCTACACCTTC. The chain is built from TRBV30 and TRBJ1-2, with D possibly matching TRBD1 (6 bases). This CDR3 has 13 amino acids. V gave up 3 bases and J gave up 7 bases, with 15 bases separating them. Germline V gives CDR1 GTSNPN, CDR2 SVGIG (reference sequence). The complete variable domain, with remaining parts taken from reference TRBV30 and TRBJ1-2, reads SQTIHQWPATLVQPVGSPLSLECTVEGTSNPNLYWYRQAAGRGLQLLFYSVGIGQISSEVPQNLSASRPQDRQFILSSKKLLLSDSGFYLCAWSGGGGRGYTFGSGTRLTVV.